The clone carrying this TCR beta chain appeared a few times. This specimen comes from a study of blood T cell repertoires in COVID-19. Study summary: Sources were T cells, B-cell-depleted T cells, or PBMCs; the material itself was cDNA or gDNA.

Sequenced by immunoSEQ multiplex PCR; TCRdb stores in-frame clones only, minus some. The sample includes 250,000 or so clones, approximately 90% of them seen just once. Assignments of participants to cohorts depended upon their own reported clinical history. The germline V gene has CDR1 MGHRA and CDR2 YSYEKL. The CDR3 loop spans 13 amino acids. V was trimmed by 1 base and J by 11 bases, leaving 14 bases between them. The sample taken for sequencing was PBMCs or T cells enriched from blood (not recorded which). The TCR sequence derives from a man aged 40-55 years who had been exposed to COVID-19. The rearrangement joins TRBV4-1 to TRBJ1-1; D call uncertain. CDR3 loop: CASSQVGSLEAFF. The CDR3 DNA sequence: TGCGCCAGCAGCCAAGTTGGGAGCCTCGAGGCTTTCTTT.